This T cell receptor beta chain was recorded in a study of technical replicates of blood from several donors. Using immunoSEQ multiplex PCR, the repertoire was profiled, and TCRdb retains in-frame clones only, with some absent. The sample includes around 60,000 clones, 85% to 95% seen only once; the top ten take more than 4%. This sequence was found in a human donor in good health. Some clones in this sample may be carry-over from other donors' samples. Sequenced input: PBMCs.

CDR3 residues: CASSLSQGEEETQYF. As DNA, the CDR3 is TGTGCCAGCAGCTTATCCCAGGGGGAAGAAGAGACCCAGTACTTC. V and J are TRBV7-7 and TRBJ2-5, with 7 bases matching TRBD1. CDR3 length: 15 amino acids. The ends lost 2 bases at V and 3 bases at J; junction bases unmatched: 6. CDR1 and CDR2 from the germline V gene are SSHAT and FNYEAQ (reference sequence).